This T cell receptor beta chain was identified in a study of T cell changes during pregnancy in multiple sclerosis. This CDR3 comprises 16 residues. Trimming took off 0 bases at V and 0 bases at J, with 10 bases between the two ends. Germline loops: CDR1 SGHRS, CDR2 YFSETQ. This clone was detected a few times. Clones were sequenced by immunoSEQ multiplex PCR, and TCRdb holds only the in-frame ones, with some missing. The repertoire holds roughly 90,000 clones, with 94% as singletons. The chain combines TRBV5-1 with TRBJ1-3, with unresolved D. The source was peripheral blood, collected in the third trimester of pregnancy. This sequence originates from a female donor with multiple sclerosis, enrolled in a pregnancy study. The CDR3 sequence is CASSLVSSSSGNTIYF. The CDR3 nucleotides read TGCGCCAGCAGCTTGGTTTCGTCGAGCTCTGGAAACACCATATATTTT.